Detailed here is one T cell receptor beta chain. The target antigen is unknown. The sample belongs to a study of shared clonotypes between healthy human individuals. TCRdb's table, derived via immunoSEQ multiplex PCR, lists solely in-frame clones and lacks some. Of under 700,000 clones in the sample, approximately 95% were seen once. Naive CD8 cells lacked CD45RO and underwent positive selection for CCR7, leaving out terminally differentiated effector memory CD45RA+ cells. Points from the study as a whole: Limited genetic and exposure-history diversity came from having few donors.

The CDR3 length is 16 residues. V trimming: 4 bases; J trimming: 0 bases; junction bases outside the gene matches: 9. Germline CDR1 is LNHDA and CDR2 is SQIVND (reference sequence). What was sequenced was naive CD8+ T cells sorted from blood. The sequence was obtained from a woman aged 25-40 years in good health. The chain employs TRBV19 and TRBJ2-7; the match to TRBD1 covers 7 bases. Here the CDR3 DNA reads TGTGCCAGTAGTAGACCCCTGGGGACAGACTCCTACGAGCAGTACTTC. Translation gives CASSRPLGTDSYEQYF.